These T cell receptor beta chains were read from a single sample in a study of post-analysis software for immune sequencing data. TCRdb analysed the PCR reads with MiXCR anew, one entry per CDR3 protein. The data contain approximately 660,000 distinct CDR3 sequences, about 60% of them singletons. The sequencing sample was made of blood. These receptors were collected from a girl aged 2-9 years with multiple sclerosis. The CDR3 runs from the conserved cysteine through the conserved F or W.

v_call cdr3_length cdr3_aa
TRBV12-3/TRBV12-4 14 CASTGTASTDTQYF
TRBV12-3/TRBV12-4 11 CASTLMNEQFF
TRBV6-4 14 CASRRDNVNYGYTF
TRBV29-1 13 CSVADSGGGEQYF
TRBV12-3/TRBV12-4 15 CASSLPSGFYNEQFF
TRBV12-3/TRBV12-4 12 CASSLSSHEQYF
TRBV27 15 CASISGTGGYNEQFF
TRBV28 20 CASSFEGAPRTSGSQETQYF
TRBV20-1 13 CSALWDGTYEQYF
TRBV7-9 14 CASSDLEREETQYF
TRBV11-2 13 CASSRMAYNEQFF
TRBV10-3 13 CAIRGLAIHEQYF
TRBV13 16 CASSEGMGLAGTEQFF
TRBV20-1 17 CSAREQFGLAGTYEQYF
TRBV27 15 CASSPWTTRDTEAFF
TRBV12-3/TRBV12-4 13 CASRGRRTDTQYF
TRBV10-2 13 CAIEAPPGDTQYF
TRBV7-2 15 CASSGWAPTNYGYTF
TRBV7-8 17 CASSLSSGAGEYNEQFF
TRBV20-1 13 CSARQTGNNEQFF
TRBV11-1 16 CASSSLLAGDVNEQFF
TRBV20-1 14 CSARSGTVNQPQHF
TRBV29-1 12 CSVGGLSNEQYF
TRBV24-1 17 CATSDIGTGLNAGELFF
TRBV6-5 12 CASRTGSGEQFF
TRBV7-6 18 CASSLGTTSGGGTDTQYF